This T cell receptor beta chain came from a study of blood T cell repertoires in COVID-19. Study summary: Samples of COVID-19 (acute and convalescent) were obtained from the United States, Italy and Spain.

The method was immunoSEQ multiplex PCR; TCRdb's version includes in-frame clones alone and lacks a portion of them. Of over 250,000 clones in the sample, 85% to 90% are singletons; the top ten hold roughly 1.8%. Looked up from germline, CDR1 is SNHLY and CDR2 is FYNNEI. Trimming took 3 bases from V and 10 from J, leaving 7 bases between them. The CDR3 runs 11 residues. The rearrangement links TRBV2 to TRBJ2-1; D is unclear. The sequenced sample was PBMCs or T cells enriched from blood (not recorded which). The clonotype comes from a woman aged 55-70 years who had recovered from COVID-19. CDR3 in DNA: TGTGCCAGCAGTGAGAGAGAGGAGCAGTTCTTC. Its protein product is CASSEREEQFF.